The following is a T cell receptor (beta chain) sequence with its context. The sample comes from a study of T cell changes during pregnancy in multiple sclerosis. TCRdb's table, derived via immunoSEQ multiplex PCR, lists solely in-frame clones and lacks some. The repertoire holds 25,000 to 30,000 clones, with about 89% as singletons. The V gene's germline CDR1 is SGHNT and CDR2 YYREEE (reference sequence). V dropped 4 bases and J dropped 5; count of bases not matched to a gene: 7. The CDR3 is made up of 14 amino acids. The sequence was obtained from a female donor with multiple sclerosis, enrolled in a pregnancy study. The chain joins TRBV5-4 to TRBJ1-2; 8 nucleotides align to TRBD1. The sample was CD8+ T cells from peripheral blood mononuclear cells, taken before pregnancy. The CDR3, as DNA: TGTGCCAGCAGCGCAGGGGGCCCCATGTATGGCTACACCTTC. Its protein product is CASSAGGPMYGYTF.